The 28 T cell receptor beta chains in this list originate from one sample, sequenced in a study of CD8+CD57+ T cells in acquired aplastic anemia. Patients chosen for sequencing had shown CD8+CD57+ cell expansion by flow cytometry. Profiles of TCR beta VDJ and CDR3 were generated from a genomic DNA template. A single record per CDR3 protein comes from TCRdb applying MiXCR to the reads. The sample yields over 150,000 distinct CDR3 sequences, about 50% seen once. The sequenced sample consisted of sorted CD4+, CD8+, or CD8+CD57+ T cells (not recorded which) from PBMCs. The receptor set was obtained from a human donor with aplastic anemia.

CDR3 sequence reads: CASSSGRKNTEAFF. In nucleotides, the CDR3 is TGTGCCAGCAGCTCGGGACGGAAGAACACTGAAGCTTTCTTT. The J gene is TRBJ1-1, the V gene TRBV7-2, with TRBD1 as a possible D gene (5 bases). The germline V and J ends were trimmed by 4 bases and 1 base, with 10 bases remaining between them. CDR3 size: 14 residues. Germline V gene lookup returns CDR1 SGHTA and CDR2 FQGNSA.

This clonotype was picked up many times. The rearrangement links TRBV10-3 to TRBJ2-7; D unclear. The CDR3 has 15 amino acids. Germline CDR1 and CDR2: ENHRY and SYGVKD. V lost 8 bases to trimming and J lost 0 bases, with 17 bases between them. The CDR3 bases are TGTGCCATCTCAGATTCCCAATCCACCTCCTACGAGCAGTACTTC. Residues: CAISDSQSTSYEQYF.

The chain has TRBV25-1 and TRBJ2-4; 9 nucleotides line up with TRBD1. V was pared by 3 bases and J by 10 bases, with 7 bases of the junction left unmatched. The CDR3 is 14 amino acids. Germline CDR1 and CDR2: MGHDK and SYGVNS. CDR3 loop: CASSEPGQGSIQYF. In DNA, the CDR3 is TGTGCCAGCAGTGAGCCTGGACAGGGGAGTATTCAGTACTTC.

This clonotype was counted a few times. The V gene is TRBV6-2 or TRBV6-3, the J gene TRBJ2-1; the match to TRBD2 covers 9 bases. The J segment lost 6 bases and the V segment lost 4 bases, leaving 10 bases of the junction unmatched. Germline CDR1 MNHEY, CDR2 SVGEGT. CDR3 length: 16 residues. CDR3 coding DNA: TGTGCCAGCAGTTCTAGCCCGGGCGGGGGGGGCAATGAGCAGTTCTTC. The encoded protein is CASSSSPGGGGNEQFF.

There are many counts of this clonotype. The chain employs TRBV19 and TRBJ1-1, with D possibly matching TRBD1 (5 bases). The V gene lost 3 bases and the J gene lost 5 bases, with 25 bases spanning the gap. Germline V gene data show CDR1 as LNHDA and CDR2 as SQIVND (reference sequence). This CDR3 spans 18 amino acids. The CDR3 sequence is CASSIGGPLRSGGTEAFF. CDR3 DNA: TGTGCCAGTAGTATTGGGGGTCCTTTGAGAAGCGGCGGGACTGAAGCTTTCTTT.

This rearrangement joins TRBV7-9 to TRBJ1-2; D is undetermined. The germline V gene has CDR1 SEHNR and CDR2 FQNEAQ (reference sequence). CDR3 length equals 13 residues. V was shortened by 6 bases and J by 5 bases, with 13 bases between the two germline ends. CDR3 region: CASSSPGFYGYTF. The CDR3 nucleotides read TGTGCCAGCAGTTCCCCTGGGTTTTATGGCTACACCTTC. Using reference TRBV7-9 and TRBJ1-2 for the parts outside the CDR3, the full variable domain is DTGVSQNPRHKITKRGQNVTFRCDPISEHNRLYWYRQTLGQGPEFLTYFQNEAQLEKSRLLSDRFSAERPKGSFSTLEIQRTEQGDSAMYLCASSSPGFYGYTFGSGTRLTVV.

Worth noting for this clonotype: With a much larger clone just one base away, this may be a read error. As DNA, the CDR3 is TGTGCCAGCTCACCTGACGGGGCTGAAGCTTTCTTT. Protein product: CASSPDGAEAFF. The chain employs TRBV6-2 or TRBV6-3 and TRBJ1-1; D remains unclear. V shed 8 bases and J shed 6 bases, with 13 bases lying between them. The CDR3 length is 12 residues. Germline CDR1 and CDR2: MNHEY and SVGEGT.

This clonotype has a count of ten or more. The rearrangement uses TRBV12-5 and TRBJ2-7; D not certain. Germline V lookup: CDR1 LGHNT, CDR2 FRNRAP. The ends were cut back, 4 bases at V and 3 bases at J, with 4 bases in the middle. The CDR3 totals 11 residues. DNA of the CDR3: TGTGCTAGTGGTTCATACTACGAGCAGTACTTC. As protein: CASGSYYEQYF.

This clonotype has just one count. This chain uses TRBV20-1 with TRBJ2-5, with D perhaps TRBD1 (6 bases). CDR1 DFQATT and CDR2 SNEGSKA come from the germline V gene (reference sequence). V was clipped by 3 bases and J by 4 bases, with 12 bases between them. The CDR3 runs 13 residues. The CDR3 region is CSASRTGTETQYF. DNA of the CDR3: TGCAGTGCTAGCAGAACAGGGACAGAGACCCAGTACTTC.

This clonotype has only one observation. The chain employs TRBV19 and TRBJ1-5; D remains unclear. With 3 bases removed from V and 7 bases from J, the gap between germline ends came to 16 bases. The CDR3 is 15 amino acids. From germline, CDR1 is LNHDA and CDR2 SQIVND (reference sequence). The CDR3 here is CASSMEGGGRQPQHF. The CDR3 region has the DNA TGTGCCAGTAGTATGGAGGGCGGAGGCAGGCAGCCCCAGCATTTT.

This chain joins TRBV7-2 and TRBJ1-6; D unclear. V gave up 4 bases and J gave up 9 bases, with 13 bases separating them. Germline CDR1 SGHTA, CDR2 FQGNSA. This CDR3 has 14 residues. The CDR3 loop reads CASSSGVRSSPLHF. CDR3 DNA: TGTGCCAGCAGCTCCGGCGTCCGTTCTTCACCCCTCCACTTT.

Turning to this clonotype: One end of the junction is discordant with germline, which a read error may explain. The V gene is TRBV4-1, the J gene TRBJ1-2, with 9 bases lining up with TRBD1. The CDR3 consists of 14 residues. Germline lookup yields CDR1 MGHRA and CDR2 YSYEKL. The CDR3 region has the DNA TGCGCCGGCAGCCCAGTACAGGGGGCTTCTGGCCACACCTTC. Translating it yields CAGSPVQGASGHTF.

This chain joins TRBV7-9 and TRBJ2-7; D might be TRBD2 (6 bases). CDR1 SEHNR and CDR2 FQNEAQ come from the germline V gene (reference sequence). This CDR3 is built from 13 residues. V lost 11 bases, J lost 0 bases, and 14 bases lay in between. The CDR3 region is CARKAGSSYEQYF. The CDR3 nucleotides are TGTGCCCGCAAGGCCGGGAGCTCCTACGAGCAGTACTTC.

J is TRBJ2-3 and V is TRBV20-1; TRBD2 matches at 7 bases. CDR3 length: 14 residues. V lost 6 bases to trimming and J lost 0 bases; unmatched junction nucleotides: 6. CDR1 is DFQATT and CDR2 is SNEGSKA in the germline V gene (reference sequence). The CDR3 loop is CSACGRESTDTQYF. For the CDR3, the DNA is TGCAGTGCCTGTGGGCGGGAGAGCACAGATACGCAGTATTTT.

This clonotype was seen repeatedly, ten times or more. This chain joins TRBV11-2 and TRBJ2-1, with a possible D match to TRBD2 (6 bases). CDR1 is SGHAT and CDR2 is FQNNGV in the germline V gene. V was shortened by 5 bases and J by 4 bases, with 15 bases between the two germline ends. This CDR3 is 15 amino acids long. The CDR3 DNA sequence: TGTGCCAGCAGCGGAACTGGGGGGTCTTACAATGAGCAGTTCTTC. It codes for CASSGTGGSYNEQFF.

The V gene is TRBV7-2, the J gene TRBJ2-1, with 7 bases identical to TRBD1. This CDR3 is 14 amino acids long. Germline loops: CDR1 SGHTA, CDR2 FQGNSA. The V gene end was trimmed by 0 bases and the J gene end by 8 bases; junction bases not matched to a gene: 4. The CDR3 DNA follows: TGTGCCAGCAGCTTAGCGCGGACAGGACATGAGCAGTTCTTC. Translation gives CASSLARTGHEQFF.

CDR3 coding DNA: TGCGCCAGCAGTGAGTCGGGAACCGGGGAGCTCGAAGAGACCCAGTACTTC. This codes for CASSESGTGELEETQYF. The chain has TRBV10-1 and TRBJ2-5, with a tentative D call TRBD2 (5 bases). Germline CDR1 is WNHNN and CDR2 is SYGVQD (reference sequence). The CDR3 contains 17 residues. The germline V and J ends were trimmed by 0 bases and 3 bases, with 17 bases remaining between them.

The chain carries TRBV25-1 and TRBJ2-3, with 7 bases lining up with TRBD2. Germline V lookup: CDR1 MGHDK, CDR2 SYGVNS. This CDR3 has 18 amino acids. The V segment lost 2 bases and the J segment 0 bases; nucleotides outside the gene matches: 11. CDR3 residues: CASSEPPSGTFSTDTQYF. The CDR3 DNA reads as TGTGCCAGCAGTGAACCCCCTAGCGGAACATTCAGCACAGATACGCAGTATTTT.

This clonotype was observed many times. This chain joins TRBV6-1 and TRBJ2-7; no firm D call. From germline, CDR1 is MNHNS and CDR2 SASEGT. V was clipped by 4 bases and J by 2 bases, with 9 bases between them. There are 13 residues in the CDR3. CDR3 sequence (DNA): TGTGCCAGCAGTGTGAGTCTCCCCTACGAGCAGTACTTC. Its translation is CASSVSLPYEQYF.

V is TRBV4-1 and J is TRBJ2-7; 8 bases align to TRBD2. Germline V gene data show CDR1 as MGHRA and CDR2 as YSYEKL. This CDR3 spans 18 amino acids. J lost 3 bases, V lost 1 base, and 14 bases had no gene match. The CDR3 sequence is CASSQGSASGYPNYEQYF. CDR3 nucleotide sequence: TGCGCCAGCAGCCAAGGGTCGGCTAGCGGGTACCCTAACTACGAGCAGTACTTC.

V and J are TRBV2 and TRBJ1-1; 12 bases are shared with TRBD1. J lost 5 bases, V lost 9 bases, and 10 bases had no gene match. The CDR3 runs 15 residues. From germline, CDR1 is SNHLY and CDR2 FYNNEI. For the CDR3, the DNA is TGTGCCAGTACCCGGGACAGGGGGCGTGAGACTGAAGCTTTCTTT. Protein sequence: CASTRDRGRETEAFF. Full variable domain (missing parts from reference TRBV2 and TRBJ1-1): EPEVTQTPSHQVTQMGQEVILRCVPISNHLYFYWYRQILGQKVEFLVSFYNNEISEKSEIFDDQFSVERPDGSNFTLKIRSTKLEDSAMYFCASTRDRGRETEAFFGQGTRLTVV.

Concerning this clonotype itself: This could be a read error, since a much larger clone is one nucleotide away. The chain links TRBV7-3 to TRBJ2-5, with D perhaps given as TRBD1 or TRBD2 (6 bases each). CDR3 size: 14 residues. The germline V gene encodes CDR1 SGHTA and CDR2 FQGTGA. V gave up 1 base and J gave up 1 base, with 7 bases separating them. CDR3 in DNA: TGTGCCAGCAGCTTAAAGGGGGGCCAAGAGACCCAGTACTTC. Amino acid sequence: CASSLKGGQETQYF.

Remarks on this clonotype: One junction end does not reproduce the germline sequence, and a read error may be involved. V and J are TRBV10-3 and TRBJ1-2, with 7 bases that match TRBD1. Looked up from germline, CDR1 is ENHRY and CDR2 is SYGVKD. The CDR3 consists of 14 residues. The CDR3 reads CASSEGGSNYGYTF. CDR3 sequence (DNA): TGTGCCAGCAGTGAAGGGGGCAGCAACTATGGCTACACCTTC.

This clonotype showed up just a few times. The chain carries TRBV24-1 and TRBJ2-3; the D gene could be TRBD1 or TRBD2 (5 bases each). Germline values: CDR1 KGHDR, CDR2 SFDVKD. CDR3 size: 14 residues. Trimming shortened V by 3 bases and J by 8 bases, and 14 bases separated the two germline ends. The CDR3 DNA sequence: TGTGCCACCAGTGATCGGGGCAGGGCGGGTACGCAGTATTTT. This sequence encodes CATSDRGRAGTQYF.

The CDR3 spells CASSITSGRRDEQFF. The CDR3 nucleotides are TGTGCCAGTAGTATTACTAGCGGGAGGAGGGATGAGCAGTTCTTC. This sequence joins TRBV19 and TRBJ2-1; 12 nucleotides agree with TRBD2. The V gene end was trimmed by 3 bases and the J gene end by 8 bases; junction bases not matched to a gene: 5. The CDR3 contains 15 residues. Germline V CDR1 and CDR2: LNHDA, SQIVND (reference sequence).

At least ten counts were recorded for this clonotype. V usage is TRBV6-5 and J usage is TRBJ2-5; perhaps TRBD1 as D (5 bases). Trimming took 2 bases from V and 2 from J, leaving 9 bases between them. The CDR3 covers 14 residues. Germline assignment: CDR1 MNHEY and CDR2 SVGAGI. CDR3 loop: CASSYVGPQETQYF. The CDR3 DNA follows: TGTGCCAGCAGTTACGTGGGGCCACAAGAGACCCAGTACTTC.

This clonotype was counted at least ten times. The rearrangement uses TRBV13 and TRBJ1-1, with D uncertain. Trimming took off 9 bases at V and 4 bases at J, with 15 bases between the two ends. CDR3 length equals 13 residues. In germline, CDR1 is PRHDT, CDR2 FYEKMQ (reference sequence). The DNA for the CDR3 is TGTGCCAGTACACAGACACCCAGCACTGAAGCTTTCTTT. Amino acids: CASTQTPSTEAFF.

As for this clonotype: The junction departs from the called germline gene at one end, perhaps through a read error. The chain recombines TRBV20-1 with TRBJ2-1; D remains unclear. Germline V gives CDR1 DFQATT, CDR2 SNEGSKA (reference sequence). The CDR3 is made up of 15 amino acids. CDR3 in amino acids: CSARDNETSYNEQLF. The CDR3 coding sequence is TGCAGTGCTAGAGATAACGAGACTTCCTACAATGAGCAGCTCTTC.